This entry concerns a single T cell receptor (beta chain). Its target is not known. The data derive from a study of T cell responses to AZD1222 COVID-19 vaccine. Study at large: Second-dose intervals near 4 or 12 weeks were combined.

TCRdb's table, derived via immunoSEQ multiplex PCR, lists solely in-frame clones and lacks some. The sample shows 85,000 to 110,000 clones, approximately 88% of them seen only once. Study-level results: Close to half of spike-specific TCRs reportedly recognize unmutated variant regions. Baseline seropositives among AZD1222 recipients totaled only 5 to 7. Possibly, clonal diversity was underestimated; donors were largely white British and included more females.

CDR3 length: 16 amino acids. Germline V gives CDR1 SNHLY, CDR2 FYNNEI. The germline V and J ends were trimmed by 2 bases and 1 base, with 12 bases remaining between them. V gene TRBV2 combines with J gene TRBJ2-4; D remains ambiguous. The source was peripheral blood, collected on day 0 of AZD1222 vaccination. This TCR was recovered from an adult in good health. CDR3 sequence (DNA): TGTGCCAGCAGTGAAAGCGTACCCGCGGCCAAAAACATTCAGTACTTC. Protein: CASSESVPAAKNIQYF.